These T cell receptor beta chains were read from a single sample in a study of blood T cell repertoires in COVID-19. This table comes from immunoSEQ multiplex PCR, and its TCRdb copy is limited to in-frame clones, with some not included. Of under 250,000 clones in the sample, 81% were seen once. Material: PBMCs or T cells enriched from blood (not recorded which). The receptors were gathered from a woman between 50 and 59 years old with acute COVID-19. The CDR3 runs from the conserved cysteine through the conserved F or W. Each record gives: clone size, D gene, V gene, J gene, CDR3 protein, CDR3 DNA. A D gene is named only where the DNA matches it firmly. Clone size is not always given. Where it is, it says once, few, many or a class for expanded clones.

abundance: -; d_gene: -; v_gene: TRBV6-5; j_gene: TRBJ2-1; CDR3aa: CASSPPRAGGYEQFF; CDR3nt: TGTGCCAGCAGTCCTCCGCGGGCCGGCGGGTATGAGCAGTTCTTC
abundance: -; d_gene: -; v_gene: TRBV24-1; j_gene: TRBJ2-2; CDR3aa: CATSDLQGDTGELFF; CDR3nt: TGTGCCACCAGTGACCTACAGGGTGACACCGGGGAGCTGTTTTTT
abundance: once; d_gene: TRBD2; v_gene: TRBV10-3; j_gene: TRBJ2-3; CDR3aa: CAIREGTSGESTDTQYF; CDR3nt: TGTGCCATCAGGGAGGGGACTAGCGGGGAGAGCACAGATACGCAGTATTTT
abundance: -; d_gene: -; v_gene: TRBV6-5; j_gene: TRBJ1-1; CDR3aa: CASSRGGNTEAFF; CDR3nt: TGTGCCAGCAGCCGCGGGGGGAACACTGAAGCTTTCTTT
abundance: -; d_gene: TRBD1; v_gene: TRBV20-1; j_gene: TRBJ1-2; CDR3aa: CSASPGTGKGYTF; CDR3nt: TGCAGTGCTAGTCCCGGGACAGGGAAGGGCTACACCTTC
abundance: -; d_gene: -; v_gene: TRBV3-1/TRBV3-2; j_gene: TRBJ2-3; CDR3aa: CASSPGRGGPDTQYF; CDR3nt: TGTGCCAGCAGCCCAGGCCGAGGGGGACCAGATACGCAGTATTTT
abundance: -; d_gene: TRBD1; v_gene: TRBV2; j_gene: TRBJ2-4; CDR3aa: CASSETTGGNIQYF; CDR3nt: TGTGCCAGCAGTGAAACTACAGGGGGTAACATTCAGTACTTC
abundance: -; d_gene: TRBD1; v_gene: TRBV24-1; j_gene: TRBJ1-1; CDR3aa: CATSDGTGGTEAFF; CDR3nt: TGTGCCACCAGTGATGGGACAGGCGGCACTGAAGCTTTCTTT
abundance: -; d_gene: TRBD2; v_gene: TRBV15; j_gene: TRBJ2-1; CDR3aa: CATSRYPSGGVGNEQFF; CDR3nt: TGTGCCACCAGCAGATACCCCTCTGGGGGGGTGGGCAATGAGCAGTTCTTC
abundance: -; d_gene: -; v_gene: TRBV4-3; j_gene: TRBJ1-2; CDR3aa: CASSQGQAQGYTF; CDR3nt: TGCGCCAGCAGCCAAGGGCAGGCTCAGGGCTACACCTTC
abundance: -; d_gene: -; v_gene: TRBV2; j_gene: TRBJ1-4; CDR3aa: CASSEQGYEKLFF; CDR3nt: TGTGCCAGCAGTGAGCAGGGTTATGAAAAACTGTTTTTT
abundance: -; d_gene: -; v_gene: TRBV28; j_gene: TRBJ1-5; CDR3aa: CASTVGQGSQPQHF; CDR3nt: TGTGCCAGCACCGTGGGGCAGGGGAGCCAGCCCCAGCATTTT
abundance: -; d_gene: TRBD1; v_gene: TRBV7-9; j_gene: TRBJ1-6; CDR3aa: CASSLTGDSPLHF; CDR3nt: TGTGCCAGCAGCCTAACAGGGGATTCACCCCTCCACTTT
abundance: -; d_gene: -; v_gene: TRBV5-4; j_gene: TRBJ1-2; CDR3aa: CASSLPQSYGYTF; CDR3nt: TGTGCCAGCAGCTTACCACAGTCATATGGCTACACCTTC
abundance: -; d_gene: TRBD1; v_gene: TRBV29-1; j_gene: TRBJ2-4; CDR3aa: CSTMDRGNIQYF; CDR3nt: TGCAGCACCATGGACAGGGGAAACATTCAGTACTTC
abundance: once; d_gene: -; v_gene: TRBV7-9; j_gene: TRBJ2-5; CDR3aa: CASSLSDYPETQYF; CDR3nt: TGTGCCAGCAGCTTATCGGACTACCCGGAGACCCAGTACTTC
abundance: -; d_gene: -; v_gene: TRBV18; j_gene: TRBJ2-7; CDR3aa: CASSSVLNEQYF; CDR3nt: TGTGCCAGCTCCTCGGTATTAAACGAGCAGTACTTC
abundance: -; d_gene: -; v_gene: TRBV5-8; j_gene: TRBJ1-5; CDR3aa: CASTSMGLSNQPQHF; CDR3nt: TGTGCCAGCACCTCCATGGGCCTTAGCAATCAGCCCCAGCATTTT
abundance: -; d_gene: TRBD2; v_gene: TRBV28; j_gene: TRBJ2-7; CDR3aa: CASEGQGLAGYSYEQYF; CDR3nt: TGTGCCAGCGAGGGTCAGGGTCTAGCGGGATATTCCTACGAGCAGTACTTC
abundance: many; d_gene: -; v_gene: TRBV7-2; j_gene: TRBJ1-5; CDR3aa: CASSGQNSNQPQHF; CDR3nt: TGTGCCAGCTCTGGACAGAATAGCAATCAGCCCCAGCATTTT
abundance: once; d_gene: TRBD1; v_gene: TRBV3-1/TRBV3-2; j_gene: TRBJ1-3; CDR3aa: CASSQDPWTGAYGNTIYF; CDR3nt: TGTGCCAGCAGCCAAGATCCTTGGACAGGGGCTTATGGAAACACCATATATTTT
abundance: once; d_gene: TRBD2; v_gene: TRBV7-2; j_gene: TRBJ2-3; CDR3aa: CASIQFGGRADTQYF; CDR3nt: TGTGCCAGCATCCAGTTCGGGGGGAGGGCAGATACGCAGTATTTT
abundance: -; d_gene: TRBD2; v_gene: TRBV7-2; j_gene: TRBJ2-2; CDR3aa: CASSPPGLAGITGELFF; CDR3nt: TGTGCCAGCAGCCCTCCTGGACTAGCGGGAATCACCGGGGAGCTGTTTTTT
abundance: -; d_gene: -; v_gene: TRBV6-5; j_gene: TRBJ1-5; CDR3aa: CASSRQAQHF; CDR3nt: TGTGCCAGCAGCCGTCAGGCCCAGCATTTT
abundance: few; d_gene: -; v_gene: TRBV10-3; j_gene: TRBJ2-1; CDR3aa: CAITPGLQGDEQFF; CDR3nt: TGTGCCATCACCCCGGGACTCCAGGGGGATGAGCAGTTCTTC
abundance: -; d_gene: -; v_gene: TRBV25-1; j_gene: TRBJ1-5; CDR3aa: CASSGLGSQPQHF; CDR3nt: TGTGCCAGCAGTGGCCTGGGGAGTCAGCCCCAGCATTTT
abundance: -; d_gene: -; v_gene: TRBV30; j_gene: TRBJ2-7; CDR3aa: CAWSLTWTTNTYEQYF; CDR3nt: TGTGCCTGGAGCTTAACTTGGACTACAAACACCTACGAGCAGTACTTC
abundance: -; d_gene: TRBD2; v_gene: TRBV7-2; j_gene: TRBJ2-1; CDR3aa: CASSLVRLAGYNEQFF; CDR3nt: TGTGCCAGCAGCTTAGTACGACTAGCGGGCTACAATGAGCAGTTCTTC
abundance: -; d_gene: TRBD2; v_gene: TRBV11-3; j_gene: TRBJ2-2; CDR3aa: CASSVSGGNTGELFF; CDR3nt: TGTGCCAGCAGCGTCAGCGGGGGGAACACCGGGGAGCTGTTTTTT
abundance: -; d_gene: TRBD2; v_gene: TRBV5-1; j_gene: TRBJ2-5; CDR3aa: CASSSLAGGQETQYF; CDR3nt: TGCGCCAGCAGCTCTCTAGCGGGAGGCCAAGAGACCCAGTACTTC
abundance: -; d_gene: -; v_gene: TRBV7-2; j_gene: TRBJ1-3; CDR3aa: CASSRLSSGNTIYF; CDR3nt: TGTGCCAGCAGCCGGTTGAGCTCTGGAAACACCATATATTTT
abundance: -; d_gene: TRBD2; v_gene: TRBV7-2; j_gene: TRBJ2-3; CDR3aa: CASSFLSGGADTQYF; CDR3nt: TGTGCCAGCAGCTTTCTTAGCGGGGGGGCGGATACGCAGTATTTT
abundance: -; d_gene: TRBD1; v_gene: TRBV6-5; j_gene: TRBJ1-5; CDR3aa: CASRLDRASNQPQHF; CDR3nt: TGTGCCAGCAGACTGGACAGGGCTAGCAATCAGCCCCAGCATTTT
abundance: -; d_gene: -; v_gene: TRBV2; j_gene: TRBJ2-5; CDR3aa: CASSLEETQYF; CDR3nt: TGTGCCAGCAGTTTAGAGGAGACCCAGTACTTC
abundance: -; d_gene: -; v_gene: TRBV27; j_gene: TRBJ2-7; CDR3aa: CASSLRQVGYEQYF; CDR3nt: TGTGCCAGCAGTTTACGACAGGTGGGCTACGAGCAGTACTTC
abundance: -; d_gene: -; v_gene: TRBV7-9; j_gene: TRBJ2-2; CDR3aa: CASSLLLGDGELFF; CDR3nt: TGTGCCAGCAGCTTATTGCTCGGAGACGGGGAGCTGTTTTTT
abundance: -; d_gene: TRBD1; v_gene: TRBV4-3; j_gene: TRBJ1-2; CDR3aa: CASSHTGGSNYGYTF; CDR3nt: TGCGCCAGCAGCCACACAGGGGGGTCTAACTATGGCTACACCTTC
abundance: once; d_gene: TRBD2; v_gene: TRBV7-9; j_gene: TRBJ2-7; CDR3aa: CASSSYSGGAIYEQYF; CDR3nt: TGTGCCAGCAGCAGTTACAGCGGGGGGGCCATATACGAGCAGTACTTC
abundance: few; d_gene: -; v_gene: TRBV14; j_gene: TRBJ2-7; CDR3aa: CASSPRLVGEQYF; CDR3nt: TGTGCCAGCAGTCCTCGACTAGTTGGCGAGCAGTACTTC
abundance: -; d_gene: -; v_gene: TRBV6-2/TRBV6-3; j_gene: TRBJ2-3; CDR3aa: CASSATVTDTQYF; CDR3nt: TGTGCCAGCAGTGCAACAGTCACAGATACGCAGTATTTT
abundance: many; d_gene: -; v_gene: TRBV11-2; j_gene: TRBJ1-2; CDR3aa: CASSLDPSSGQLYGYTF; CDR3nt: TGTGCCAGCAGCTTAGATCCTTCTAGCGGACAGCTCTATGGCTACACCTTC
abundance: -; d_gene: -; v_gene: TRBV7-9; j_gene: TRBJ1-4; CDR3aa: CATRPGGVEKLFF; CDR3nt: TGTGCCACCCGGCCCGGGGGGGTTGAAAAACTGTTTTTT
abundance: once; d_gene: TRBD1; v_gene: TRBV24-1; j_gene: TRBJ2-3; CDR3aa: CATSRQGFTDTQYF; CDR3nt: TGTGCCACCAGCCGACAGGGATTCACAGATACGCAGTATTTT
abundance: once; d_gene: -; v_gene: TRBV28; j_gene: TRBJ1-1; CDR3aa: CASSLTGGRVEAFF; CDR3nt: TGTGCCAGCAGTTTGACAGGCGGCCGGGTTGAAGCTTTCTTT
abundance: -; d_gene: TRBD1; v_gene: TRBV7-9; j_gene: TRBJ1-1; CDR3aa: CASSDRQGKVPEAFF; CDR3nt: TGTGCCAGCAGCGATCGACAGGGGAAAGTTCCTGAAGCTTTCTTT
abundance: -; d_gene: -; v_gene: TRBV18; j_gene: TRBJ2-7; CDR3aa: CASSRIRDTAYEQYF; CDR3nt: TGTGCCAGCTCACGCATCCGGGACACCGCCTACGAGCAGTACTTC
abundance: -; d_gene: TRBD1; v_gene: TRBV28; j_gene: TRBJ2-3; CDR3aa: CASSRGQGGTDTQYF; CDR3nt: TGTGCCAGCAGTCGGGGACAGGGTGGGACAGATACGCAGTATTTT
abundance: -; d_gene: TRBD2; v_gene: TRBV11-3; j_gene: TRBJ2-2; CDR3aa: CASSSSGPNTGELFF; CDR3nt: TGTGCCAGCAGCTCTAGCGGGCCTAACACCGGGGAGCTGTTTTTT
abundance: -; d_gene: -; v_gene: TRBV12-3/TRBV12-4; j_gene: TRBJ1-5; CDR3aa: CASSFGDQPQHF; CDR3nt: TGTGCCAGCAGTTTCGGGGATCAGCCCCAGCATTTT
abundance: -; d_gene: -; v_gene: TRBV5-1; j_gene: TRBJ2-7; CDR3aa: CASSLDGTEFTEQYF; CDR3nt: TGCGCCAGCAGCTTGGACGGGACTGAGTTTACGGAGCAGTACTTC